Below are 16 T cell receptor beta chains sequenced from a single sample in a study of identical twins. TCRdb redid the calling of the 5' RACE reads with MiXCR, one entry per CDR3 protein. This sample has 1.5 million to 2 million distinct CDR3 sequences, with roughly 35% found just once. Sequenced material: cord blood. These receptors were collected from a newborn girl in good health.

Many counts were recorded for this clonotype. The chain carries TRBV29-1 and TRBJ1-1; 7 positions match TRBD1. The J segment lost 4 bases and the V segment lost 4 bases, leaving 0 bases of the junction unmatched. This CDR3 comprises 11 residues. CDR1 and CDR2 (germline): SQVTM, ANQGSEA. The CDR3 reads CSVGQGTEAFF. The CDR3 nucleotides read TGCAGCGTTGGACAGGGCACTGAAGCTTTCTTT.

The V gene is TRBV27, the J gene TRBJ2-1; D is ambiguous. Germline assignment: CDR1 MNHEY and CDR2 SMNVEV (reference sequence). CDR3 size: 14 residues. V lost 0 bases to trimming and J lost 5 bases, with 8 bases between them. This chain's CDR3 is CASSLSTYHNEQFF. CDR3 in DNA: TGTGCCAGCAGTTTATCTACCTACCACAATGAGCAGTTCTTC.

The genes are TRBV27 and TRBJ2-5, with 7 bases that match TRBD2. The junction had 8 bases not matched to a gene; V was cut back by 5 bases and J by 11 bases. Germline CDR1 and CDR2: MNHEY and SMNVEV (reference sequence). The CDR3 has 12 amino acids. The CDR3 nucleotides read TGTGCCAGCAGTACCTTAGCGGGTGAGCAGTACTTC. The encoded protein is CASSTLAGEQYF.

This clonotype was seen a few times. The chain recombines TRBV10-3 with TRBJ1-2; D possibly corresponds to TRBD1 (5 bases). The CDR3 contains 14 residues. V lost 0 bases and J lost 8, with 13 bases in between. Germline V gene data show CDR1 as ENHRY and CDR2 as SYGVKD. The CDR3 DNA reads TGTGCCATCAGTGAGTCGGAAGGGGTGTCCGGCTACACCTTC. Its protein is CAISESEGVSGYTF.

This chain links TRBV6-1 with TRBJ2-1; TRBD2 aligns across 12 bases. The J call may not be correct, given that the DNA end is closer to TRBJ2-7. This CDR3 region has 16 residues. Germline values: CDR1 MNHNS, CDR2 SASEGT. CDR3 nucleotide sequence: TGTGCCATCACAAGTCTAGCGGGGGGGAGTTACAATGAGCAGTACTTC. Translated: CAITSLAGGSYNEQYF.

In this sample, this clonotype turned up a few times. V and J are TRBV30 and TRBJ2-1; tentative D call: TRBD1 (6 bases). CDR1 is GTSNPN, CDR2 SVGIG, per germline (reference sequence). The CDR3 spans 14 residues. V was shortened by 3 bases and J by 2 bases, with 11 bases between the two germline ends. Here the CDR3 DNA reads TGTGCCTGGAGAGTCAGGACAGCCTACAATGAGCAGTTCTTC. Its protein product is CAWRVRTAYNEQFF. Together with reference TRBV30 and TRBJ2-1, the CDR3 gives the full variable domain: SQTIHQWPATLVQPVGSPLSLECTVEGTSNPNLYWYRQAAGRGLQLLFYSVGIGQISSEVPQNLSASRPQDRQFILSSKKLLLSDSGFYLCAWRVRTAYNEQFFGPGTRLTVL.

In DNA, the CDR3 is TGCAGTGCTAGGGTCGGGGGGGTTTCCTACGAGCAGTACTTC. Protein product: CSARVGGVSYEQYF. The rearrangement joins TRBV20-1 to TRBJ2-7; 8 nucleotides agree with TRBD2. The CDR3 has 14 residues. Germline CDR1 DFQATT, CDR2 SNEGSKA (reference sequence). V gave up 3 bases and J gave up 1 base; unmatched junction bases: 5.

In its sample, this clonotype was seen a few times. The V and J genes are TRBV7-2 and TRBJ2-5; D may be TRBD1 (6 bases). The CDR3 consists of 15 residues. Germline lookup yields CDR1 SGHTA and CDR2 FQGNSA. Trimming removed 2 bases at V and 5 bases at J, with 15 bases between. CDR3 nucleotides: TGTGCCAGCAGCTTAACCCAGGGGCGGTACGAGACCCAGTACTTC. It yields the protein CASSLTQGRYETQYF.

This chain joins TRBV2 and TRBJ1-4; a possible D gene is TRBD1 (5 bases). Trimming removed 5 bases at V and 6 bases at J, with 13 bases between. The CDR3 has 14 amino acids. Germline-derived CDR1 and CDR2 are SNHLY and FYNNEI. Here the CDR3 DNA reads TGTGCCAGCAGTCAGACAGTATACTATGAAAAACTGTTTTTT. Residues: CASSQTVYYEKLFF.

The CDR3 sequence: CASSPLVGYTF. The CDR3 nucleotides read TGTGCCAGCAGTCCCCTCGTTGGCTACACCTTC. The chain links TRBV28 to TRBJ1-2; D is ambiguous. CDR3 length: 11 residues. V lost 5 bases and J lost 7, with 8 bases in between. Germline V gene sequence: CDR1 MDHEN, CDR2 SYDVKM.

The chain combines TRBV20-1 with TRBJ1-5, with D possibly matching TRBD1 (5 bases). V gave up 0 bases and J gave up 4 bases, with 19 bases separating them. The CDR3 spans 17 residues. From germline, CDR1 is DFQATT and CDR2 SNEGSKA (reference sequence). The CDR3 DNA reads TGCAGTGCTAGAGATTCGGGGACGGGGACTGGGAATCAGCCCCAGCATTTT. This encodes CSARDSGTGTGNQPQHF.

This clonotype was counted ten times or more. V gene TRBV5-1 combines with J gene TRBJ1-2; D is ambiguous. CDR1 is SGHRS and CDR2 is YFSETQ in the germline V gene. V shed 1 base and J shed 5 bases, with 12 bases lying between them. This CDR3 region has 14 residues. DNA for the CDR3: TGCGCCAGCAGCTTGAGCCAAGGCGAATATGGCTACACCTTC. Translation gives CASSLSQGEYGYTF.

J is TRBJ2-3 and V is TRBV15; D is undetermined. V was pared by 2 bases and J by 5 bases, with 8 bases between. There are 13 residues in the CDR3. CDR1 LNHNV and CDR2 YYDKDF come from the germline V gene (reference sequence). As DNA, the CDR3 is TGTGCCACCAGCAGATCCCCAGGAGATACGCAGTATTTT. Protein product: CATSRSPGDTQYF.

There are a few counts of this clonotype. The chain has TRBV7-8 and TRBJ2-7; 7 bases fit TRBD2. The germline gives CDR1 SGHVS, CDR2 FQNEAQ. This CDR3 contains 17 residues. V shed 5 bases, J shed 0 bases, and the junction held 13 bases outside the gene matches. CDR3 sequence: CASSRAGLAGLSYEQYF. CDR3 bases: TGTGCCAGCAGCCGAGCGGGGCTCGCGGGGCTCTCCTACGAGCAGTACTTC. Drawing the rest from reference TRBV7-8 and TRBJ2-7, the complete variable domain is GAGVSQSPRYKVAKRGQDVALRCDPISGHVSLFWYQQALGQGPEFLTYFQNEAQLDKSGLPSDRFFAERPEGSVSTLKIQRTQQEDSAVYLCASSRAGLAGLSYEQYFGPGTRLTVT.

This clonotype appeared a few times. V is TRBV20-1 and J is TRBJ2-7; TRBD2 matches 10 bases. The V segment lost 2 bases and the J segment 7 bases; nucleotides outside the gene matches: 11. The CDR3 has 15 residues. The germline V gene encodes CDR1 DFQATT and CDR2 SNEGSKA (reference sequence). This CDR3 is CSARKLAGFYNEQYF. The CDR3, as DNA: TGCAGTGCTAGAAAACTAGCGGGATTTTACAATGAGCAGTACTTC.

A few counts support this clonotype. The gene calls are TRBV7-9 and TRBJ1-2; maybe TRBD1 (6 bases). Germline values: CDR1 SEHNR, CDR2 FQNEAQ (reference sequence). The CDR3 has 16 amino acids. Deletions cut 3 bases from V and 2 bases from J, with 16 bases between. The chain's CDR3 is CASSFWEEGQNYGYTF. CDR3 coding DNA: TGTGCCAGCAGCTTTTGGGAAGAAGGACAGAACTATGGCTACACCTTC.